This entry concerns a single T cell receptor beta chain. This record belongs to a study of T cell changes during pregnancy in multiple sclerosis. Germline V CDR1 and CDR2: LGHNA, YNFKEQ. This CDR3 has 15 residues. Deletions cut 0 bases from V and 6 bases from J, with 13 bases between. Assay used: immunoSEQ multiplex PCR; TCRdb lists only in-frame clones, some missing. The table includes 38,000 or so clones, around 91% detected once. This TCR came from a female donor in good health, enrolled as a control in a pregnancy study. V usage is TRBV4-2 and J usage is TRBJ2-3; D call uncertain. The sequences come from CD4+ T cells from peripheral blood mononuclear cells, collected in the second trimester of pregnancy. CDR3 sequence reads: CASSQDRAWSDTQYF. The CDR3 nucleotides read TGTGCCAGCAGCCAAGATCGAGCCTGGTCGGATACGCAGTATTTT.